A single T cell receptor beta chain is shown here with its context. This table comes from immunoSEQ multiplex PCR, and its TCRdb copy is limited to in-frame clones, with some not included. The sample records 250,000 to 300,000 clones, around 90% being singletons. This record comes from a study of blood T cell repertoires in COVID-19. At the level of the study: Researchers got acute and convalescent COVID-19 samples from the United States, Italy and Spain. From T cells, B-cell-depleted T cells, or PBMCs came the material, which was cDNA or gDNA.

Germline lookup yields CDR1 MNHNS and CDR2 SASEGT. The CDR3 spans 13 residues. With 2 bases removed from V and 9 bases from J, the gap between germline ends came to 11 bases. The sequence was obtained from a woman in her fifties or sixties with COVID-19, enrolled during active disease. The chain carries TRBV6-1 and TRBJ2-1, with a tentative D call TRBD1 (5 bases). The sample consisted of peripheral blood. The CDR3 loop reads CASSEIGVGEQFF. For the CDR3, the DNA is TGTGCCAGCAGTGAAATAGGGGTGGGTGAGCAGTTCTTC.